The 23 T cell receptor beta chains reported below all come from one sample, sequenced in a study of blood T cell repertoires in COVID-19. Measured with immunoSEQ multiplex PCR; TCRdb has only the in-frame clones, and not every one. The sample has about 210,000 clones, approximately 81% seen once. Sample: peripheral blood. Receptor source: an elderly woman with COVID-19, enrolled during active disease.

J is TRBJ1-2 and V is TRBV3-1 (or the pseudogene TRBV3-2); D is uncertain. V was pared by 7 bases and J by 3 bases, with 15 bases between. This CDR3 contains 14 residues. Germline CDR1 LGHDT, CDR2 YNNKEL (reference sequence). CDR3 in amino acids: CASNLPGRDYGYTF. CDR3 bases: TGTGCCAGCAACCTCCCGGGGAGGGACTATGGCTACACCTTC.

CDR3 protein: CASSFSGGRAFF. The CDR3 DNA follows: TGTGCCAGCAGCTTTTCTGGGGGGAGGGCTTTCTTT. The genes are TRBV11-2 and TRBJ1-1, with D perhaps matching TRBD1 (5 bases). The germline V and J ends were trimmed by 3 bases and 11 bases, with 13 bases remaining between them. The CDR3 totals 12 residues. The germline gives CDR1 SGHAT, CDR2 FQNNGV.

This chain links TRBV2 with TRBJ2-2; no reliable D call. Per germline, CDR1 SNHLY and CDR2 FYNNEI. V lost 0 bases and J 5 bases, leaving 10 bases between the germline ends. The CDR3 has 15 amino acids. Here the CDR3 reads CASSEAQPGTGELFF. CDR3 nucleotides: TGTGCCAGCAGTGAAGCGCAGCCGGGTACCGGGGAGCTGTTTTTT. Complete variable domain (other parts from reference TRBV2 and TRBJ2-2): EPEVTQTPSHQVTQMGQEVILRCVPISNHLYFYWYRQILGQKVEFLVSFYNNEISEKSEIFDDQFSVERPDGSNFTLKIRSTKLEDSAMYFCASSEAQPGTGELFFGEGSRLTVL.

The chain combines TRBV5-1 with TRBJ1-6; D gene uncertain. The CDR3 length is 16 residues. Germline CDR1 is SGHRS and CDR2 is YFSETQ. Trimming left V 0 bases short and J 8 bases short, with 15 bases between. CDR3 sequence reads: CASSLVGEGIDSPLHF. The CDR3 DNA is TGCGCCAGCAGCTTGGTCGGGGAAGGGATTGATTCACCCCTCCACTTT.

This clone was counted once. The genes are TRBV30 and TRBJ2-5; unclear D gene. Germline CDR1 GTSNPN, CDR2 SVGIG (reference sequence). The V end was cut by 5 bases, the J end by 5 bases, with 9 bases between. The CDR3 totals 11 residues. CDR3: CAWQVRETQYF. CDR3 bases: TGTGCCTGGCAGGTTCGGGAGACCCAGTACTTC.

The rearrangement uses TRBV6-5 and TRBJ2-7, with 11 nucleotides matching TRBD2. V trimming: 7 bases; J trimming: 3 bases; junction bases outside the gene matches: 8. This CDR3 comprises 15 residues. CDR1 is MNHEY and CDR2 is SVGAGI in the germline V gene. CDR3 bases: TGTGCCAGCACGGGGACTAGCGGCTTGAACTACGAGCAGTACTTC. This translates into CASTGTSGLNYEQYF.

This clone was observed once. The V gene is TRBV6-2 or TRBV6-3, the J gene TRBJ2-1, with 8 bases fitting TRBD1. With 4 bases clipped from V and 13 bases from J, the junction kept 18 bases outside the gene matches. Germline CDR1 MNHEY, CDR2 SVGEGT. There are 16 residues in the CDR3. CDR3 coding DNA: TGTGCCAGCAGTTCGCTATTTCCTGAGACAGGGGTGATACAGTTCTTC. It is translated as CASSSLFPETGVIQFF.

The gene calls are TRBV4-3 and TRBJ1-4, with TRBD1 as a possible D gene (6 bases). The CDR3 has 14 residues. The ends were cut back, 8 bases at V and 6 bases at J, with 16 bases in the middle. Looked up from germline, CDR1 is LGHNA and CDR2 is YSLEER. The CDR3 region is CASSRQAGDEKLFF. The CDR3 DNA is TGCGCCAGCTCGCGACAGGCGGGGGATGAAAAACTGTTTTTT.

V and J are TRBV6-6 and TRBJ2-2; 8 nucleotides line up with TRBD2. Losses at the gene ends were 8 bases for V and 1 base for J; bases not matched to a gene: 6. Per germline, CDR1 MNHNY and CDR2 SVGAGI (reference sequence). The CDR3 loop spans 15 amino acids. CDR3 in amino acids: CASSSGGLNTGELFF. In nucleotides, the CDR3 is TGTGCCAGCTCCAGCGGGGGCCTGAACACCGGGGAGCTGTTTTTT.

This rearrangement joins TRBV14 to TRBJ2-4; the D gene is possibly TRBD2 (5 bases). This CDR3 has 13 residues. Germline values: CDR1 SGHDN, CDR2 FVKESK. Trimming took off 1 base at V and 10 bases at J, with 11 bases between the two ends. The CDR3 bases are TGTGCCAGCAGCCAAGCTTCCGGGGATATTCAGTACTTC. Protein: CASSQASGDIQYF.

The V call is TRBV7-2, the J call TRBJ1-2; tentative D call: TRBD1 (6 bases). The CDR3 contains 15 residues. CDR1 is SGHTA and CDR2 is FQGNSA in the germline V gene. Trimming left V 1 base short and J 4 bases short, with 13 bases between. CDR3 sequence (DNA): TGTGCCAGCAGCTTAGAGGCCAGGGGAACCTATGGCTACACCTTC. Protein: CASSLEARGTYGYTF.

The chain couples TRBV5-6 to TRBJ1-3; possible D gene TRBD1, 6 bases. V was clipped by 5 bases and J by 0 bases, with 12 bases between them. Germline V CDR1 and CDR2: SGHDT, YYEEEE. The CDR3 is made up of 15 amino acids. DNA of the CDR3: TGTGCCAGCAGTATGAGGGGGATCTCTGGAAACACCATATATTTT. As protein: CASSMRGISGNTIYF.

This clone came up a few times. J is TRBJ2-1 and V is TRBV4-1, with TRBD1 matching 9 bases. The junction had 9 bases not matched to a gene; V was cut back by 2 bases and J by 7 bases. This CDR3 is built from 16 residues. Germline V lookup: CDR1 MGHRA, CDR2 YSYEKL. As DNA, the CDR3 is TGCGCCAGCAGCCAACAAGTCGGACAGGGGAGAAATGAGCAGTTCTTC. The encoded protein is CASSQQVGQGRNEQFF.

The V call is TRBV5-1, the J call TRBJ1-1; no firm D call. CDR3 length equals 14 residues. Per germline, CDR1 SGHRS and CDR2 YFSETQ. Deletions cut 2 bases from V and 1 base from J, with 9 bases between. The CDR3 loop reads CASSFEGRNTEAFF. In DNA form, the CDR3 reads TGCGCCAGCAGCTTTGAGGGAAGGAACACTGAAGCTTTCTTT.

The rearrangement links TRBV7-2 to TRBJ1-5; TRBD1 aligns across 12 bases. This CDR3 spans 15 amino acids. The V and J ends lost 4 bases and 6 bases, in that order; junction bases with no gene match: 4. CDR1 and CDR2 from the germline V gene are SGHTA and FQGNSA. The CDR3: CASSWGQGAFQPQHF. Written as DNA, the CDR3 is TGTGCCAGCAGCTGGGGACAGGGGGCCTTTCAGCCCCAGCATTTT.

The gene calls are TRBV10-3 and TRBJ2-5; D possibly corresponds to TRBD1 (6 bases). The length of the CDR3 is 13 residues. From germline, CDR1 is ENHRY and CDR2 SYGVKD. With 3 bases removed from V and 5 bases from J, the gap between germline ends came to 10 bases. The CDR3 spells CAISDSQGETQYF. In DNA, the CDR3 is TGTGCCATCAGTGATTCCCAGGGGGAGACCCAGTACTTC.

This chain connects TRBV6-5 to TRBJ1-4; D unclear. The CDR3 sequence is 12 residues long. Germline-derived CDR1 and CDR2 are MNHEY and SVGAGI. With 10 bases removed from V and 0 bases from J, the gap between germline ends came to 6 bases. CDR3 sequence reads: CATRATNEKLFF. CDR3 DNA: TGTGCCACGCGGGCAACTAATGAAAAACTGTTTTTT.

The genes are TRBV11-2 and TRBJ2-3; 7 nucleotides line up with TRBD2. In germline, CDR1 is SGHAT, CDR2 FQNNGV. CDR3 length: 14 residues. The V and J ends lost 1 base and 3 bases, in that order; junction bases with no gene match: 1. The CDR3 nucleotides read TGTGCCAGCAGCTTAGGCGGGGGAACAGATACGCAGTATTTT. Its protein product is CASSLGGGTDTQYF.

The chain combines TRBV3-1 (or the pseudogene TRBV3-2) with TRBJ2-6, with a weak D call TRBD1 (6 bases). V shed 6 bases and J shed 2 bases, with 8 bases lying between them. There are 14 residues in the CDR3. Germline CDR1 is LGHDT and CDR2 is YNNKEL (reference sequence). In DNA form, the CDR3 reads TGTGCCAGCAGACAGGGCCCTGGGGCCAACGTCCTGACTTTC. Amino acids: CASRQGPGANVLTF.

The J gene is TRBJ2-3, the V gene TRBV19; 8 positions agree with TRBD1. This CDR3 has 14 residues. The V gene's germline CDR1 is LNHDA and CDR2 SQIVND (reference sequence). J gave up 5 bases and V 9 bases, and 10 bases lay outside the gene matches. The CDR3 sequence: CASTPTGVRDTQYF. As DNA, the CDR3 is TGTGCCAGCACCCCGACAGGGGTTAGAGATACGCAGTATTTT.

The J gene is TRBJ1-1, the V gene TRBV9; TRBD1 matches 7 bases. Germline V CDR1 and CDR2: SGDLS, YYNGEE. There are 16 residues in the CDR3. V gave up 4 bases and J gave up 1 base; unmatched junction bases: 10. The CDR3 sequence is CASSSRQGYENTEAFF. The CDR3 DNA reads TGTGCCAGCAGCTCTAGACAGGGTTATGAGAACACTGAAGCTTTCTTT.

The CDR3 bases are TGTGCCTCTGGGGGGACAGGGGTTCAAGCTGGGGCCAACGTCCTGACTTTC. Translating gives CASGGTGVQAGANVLTF. The chain has TRBV10-3 and TRBJ2-6, with 10 bases that match TRBD1. Germline CDR1 is ENHRY and CDR2 is SYGVKD. Unmatched junction bases numbered 12, after V lost 11 bases and J lost 2 bases. The CDR3 extends over 17 amino acids.

DNA of the CDR3: TGTGCCAGCAGCCAAAGTTGGGGGGAAGAGAACACTGAAGCTTTCTTT. Translation: CASSQSWGEENTEAFF. The chain links TRBV3-1 (or the pseudogene TRBV3-2) to TRBJ1-1; weak D call: TRBD1 (5 bases). Germline V gene data show CDR1 as LGHDT and CDR2 as YNNKEL (reference sequence). Trimming shortened V by 2 bases and J by 1 base, and 14 bases separated the two germline ends. This CDR3 region has 16 residues.